By sample fraction, the clone carrying this T cell receptor (beta chain) is medium-sized. This sample was included in a study of spatial heterogeneity in lung cancer. Time point defined: sample taken at primary tumor resection. TCRdb recomputed calls from the 5' RACE reads with MiXCR, one row per CDR3 protein. The data contain some 21,000 distinct CDR3 sequences, 4.6% of them seen just once; the ten biggest clones take up about 7.2%. The TCR originated in a male donor with early-stage non-small cell lung cancer. Sequenced material: PBMCs, taken at surgery.

CDR3 sequence reads: CSASGAGGGPSYEQYF. As DNA, the CDR3 is TGCAGTGCGTCGGGAGCGGGTGGGGGCCCCTCATACGAGCAGTACTTC. The chain links TRBV20-1 to TRBJ2-7; TRBD1 or TRBD2 may be the D gene (6 bases each). CDR3 length: 16 amino acids. The ends were cut back, 6 bases at V and 4 bases at J, with 25 bases in the middle. Germline CDR1 reads DFQATT; CDR2 reads SNEGSKA (reference sequence).